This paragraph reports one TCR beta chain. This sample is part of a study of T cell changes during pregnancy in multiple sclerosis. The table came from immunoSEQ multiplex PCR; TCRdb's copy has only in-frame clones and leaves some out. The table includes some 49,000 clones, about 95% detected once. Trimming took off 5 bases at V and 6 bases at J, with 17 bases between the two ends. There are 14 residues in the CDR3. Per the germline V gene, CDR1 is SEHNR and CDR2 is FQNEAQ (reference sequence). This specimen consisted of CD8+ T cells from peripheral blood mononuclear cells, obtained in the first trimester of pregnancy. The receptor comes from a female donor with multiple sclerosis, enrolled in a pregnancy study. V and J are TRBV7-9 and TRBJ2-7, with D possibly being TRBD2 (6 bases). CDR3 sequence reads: CASSEGGQAGEQYF. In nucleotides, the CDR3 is TGTGCCAGCAGCGAGGGAGGCCAGGCGGGCGAGCAGTACTTC.